The T cell receptor beta chain described here comes from a study of human T cells and chemical hapten exposure. Individual cDNA molecules each carried unique molecular identifiers attached by the library. Each CDR3 protein is one row after TCRdb ran MiXCR on the RACE reads. The table has about 77,000 distinct CDR3 sequences, roughly 7.9% seen once; the top ten hold less than 2%. Trimming removed 1 base at V and 4 bases at J, with 3 bases between. This CDR3 has 12 amino acids. Time point indicated: healthy volunteer bleed at 6 weeks. The authors' total RNA extraction used unfractionated whole blood. At least ten counts were recorded for this clonotype.

The J gene is TRBJ2-3, the V gene TRBV12-3 or TRBV12-4; D is undetermined. The TCR originated in a female donor in good health. Some clones in this sample may be carry-over from other donors' samples. The sequenced sample was whole blood. As DNA, the CDR3 is TGTGCCAGCAGTTTAGACCCAGATACGCAGTATTTT. It codes for CASSLDPDTQYF.